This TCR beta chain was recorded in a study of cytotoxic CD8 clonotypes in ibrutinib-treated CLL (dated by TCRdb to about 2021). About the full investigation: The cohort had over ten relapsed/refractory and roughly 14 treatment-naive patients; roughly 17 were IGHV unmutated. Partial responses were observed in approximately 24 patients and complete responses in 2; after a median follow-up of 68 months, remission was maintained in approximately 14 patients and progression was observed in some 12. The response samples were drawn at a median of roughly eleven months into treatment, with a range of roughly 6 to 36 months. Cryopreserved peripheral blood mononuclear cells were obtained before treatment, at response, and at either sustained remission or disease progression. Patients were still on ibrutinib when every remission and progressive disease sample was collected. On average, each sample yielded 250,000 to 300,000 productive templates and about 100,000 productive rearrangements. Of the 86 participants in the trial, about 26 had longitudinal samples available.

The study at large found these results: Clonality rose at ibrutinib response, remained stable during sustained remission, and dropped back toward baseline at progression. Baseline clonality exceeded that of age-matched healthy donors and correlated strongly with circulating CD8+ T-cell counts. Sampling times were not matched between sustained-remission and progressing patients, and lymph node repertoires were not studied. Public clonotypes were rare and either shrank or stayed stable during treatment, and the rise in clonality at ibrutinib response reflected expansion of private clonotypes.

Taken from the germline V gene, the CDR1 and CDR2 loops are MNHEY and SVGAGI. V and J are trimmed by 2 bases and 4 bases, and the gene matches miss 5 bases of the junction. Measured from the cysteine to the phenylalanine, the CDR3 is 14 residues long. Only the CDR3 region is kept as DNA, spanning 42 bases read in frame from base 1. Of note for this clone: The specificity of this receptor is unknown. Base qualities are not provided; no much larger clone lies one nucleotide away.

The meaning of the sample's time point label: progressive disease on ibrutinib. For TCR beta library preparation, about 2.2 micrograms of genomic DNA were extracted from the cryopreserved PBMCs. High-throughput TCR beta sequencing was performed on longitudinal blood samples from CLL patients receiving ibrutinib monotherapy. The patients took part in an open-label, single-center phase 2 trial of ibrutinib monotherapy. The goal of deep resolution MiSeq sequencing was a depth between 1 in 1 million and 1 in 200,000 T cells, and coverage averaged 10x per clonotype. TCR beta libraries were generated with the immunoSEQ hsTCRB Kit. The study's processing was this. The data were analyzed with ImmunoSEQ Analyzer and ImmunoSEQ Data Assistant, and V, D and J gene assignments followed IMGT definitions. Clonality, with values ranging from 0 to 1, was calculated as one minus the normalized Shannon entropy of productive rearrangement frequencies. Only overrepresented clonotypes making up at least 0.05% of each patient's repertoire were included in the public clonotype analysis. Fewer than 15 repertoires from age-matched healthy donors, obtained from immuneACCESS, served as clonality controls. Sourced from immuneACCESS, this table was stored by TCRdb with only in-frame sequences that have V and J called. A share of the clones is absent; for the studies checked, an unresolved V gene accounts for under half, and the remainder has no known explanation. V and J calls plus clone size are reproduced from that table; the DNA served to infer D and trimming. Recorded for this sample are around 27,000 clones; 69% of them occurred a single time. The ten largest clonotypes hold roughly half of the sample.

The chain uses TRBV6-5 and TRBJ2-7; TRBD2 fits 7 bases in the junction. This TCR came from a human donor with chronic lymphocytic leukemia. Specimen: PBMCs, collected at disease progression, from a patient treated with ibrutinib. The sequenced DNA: TGTGCCAGCAGTTACAACTGGGGGGGTTACGAGCAGTACTTC. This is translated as CASSYNWGGYEQYF.